This TCR beta chain was retrieved from a study of cytomegalovirus exposure and HLA in healthy donors listed by TCRdb under 2017. As for the study more broadly: In an earlier analysis of under 750 of the donors, around 290 Gb of sequence data and 100 million or so unique TCR beta sequences from about 179 million T cells were reported. Approximately 330 gigabases of sequencing data and about 92 million unique TCR sequences made up an early release that covered nearly 650 HLA-typed donors. The genetic ancestry cluster associated with self-reported Caucasian donors included about 84% of the 398 genotyped donors. The aim of the study was to test whether cataloging public T cell receptors could identify signatures of past pathogen exposure. The study profiled the T cell repertoires of about 720 subjects by immunosequencing and related them to cytomegalovirus serostatus. In addition to the first cohort of 500 to 850 subjects, a separate validation cohort of 100 to 150 different subjects was used. High-throughput TCR immunosequencing, statistical association of individual TCRs with disease status, and machine learning were combined to predict cytomegalovirus infection status. In a later analysis, previously published TCR beta repertoires from 550 to 700 donors were re-analyzed and high-resolution HLA genotyping was added so that TCR occurrence patterns could be studied. Rather than using new phenotypic data, the later analysis identified candidate immune exposures from TCR beta sequences and from how often those sequences occurred across donors. An earlier analysis of 500 to 650 of the donors applied high-throughput TCR beta sequencing to assess whether each TCR beta V gene segment acted as functional or pseudogenic. Donor age, sex, ethnicity and CMV serostatus were collected together with the repertoire data. A later genetic analysis used genome-wide SNP genotypes for about 55% of the 666 donors, treating that subset as a discovery cohort. Every discovery cohort repertoire had been produced on one sequencing platform. HLA typing included class I and class II loci at four-digit resolution. The number of donors typed differed by locus, with about 629-630 for A, B, C, DRB1 and DQB1, 522 for DQA1, 606 for DPA1, and under 490 for DPB1. About 5 DR-DQ haplotypes were handled as single units for association and clustering, since linkage in the cohort was strong. Among some 410 genotyped donors of the cohort, an average of around 240,000 unique TCR beta nucleotide sequences were sequenced per donor, roughly 20% of them non-productive. Results the study describes overall, beyond this receptor: Linkage disequilibrium might explain the correlated functional status among segregating V segments, but an unknown experimental factor could not be excluded. In a later analysis, HLA-associated TCR beta chains showed more clonal expansion and lower generation probabilities than non-associated chains that were equally common. Most CMV-associated TCR beta chains appeared to be HLA-restricted in a later analysis, and the HLA associations seemed to be driven largely by CMV exposure. The earlier analysis of 587 of the donors excluded seventeen rarely observed V segments, including chromosome 9 orphons, because counts were too low. Sequencing depth was assumed to be roughly uniform across donors in the presence/absence analyses, though that assumption may not hold. Some IMGT-functional V segments, including TRBV6-2 and TRBV6-3, could not be distinguished by the 87-base-pair reads and were therefore excluded. This cohort had only TCR beta chains sequenced, and the lack of alpha or paired-chain data limited which features could be detected. At a false discovery rate of 0.05, a later analysis linked 16,951 TCR beta sequences to specific HLA alleles. A further reported finding was that TCR beta sequences accurately predicted the HLA-A and HLA-B alleles for most subjects in the first cohort. Immune exposure information for the cohort was limited to CMV serostatus. Most TCR sequences were observed very rarely across donors, whereas some public TCRs were present in many individuals. An earlier analysis of approximately 540 of the donors showed that most TCR beta V segments appeared in productive rearrangements either about 90% or about 30% of the time, which broadly matched IMGT annotations. In a later genetic analysis, a missense DCLRE1C variant was associated with V-gene and J-gene trimming of TCR beta chains, and the association was replicated in an independent cohort. In the study, approximately 160 TCR beta chains were listed as associated with cytomegalovirus. The authors suggested that the approach could potentially be extended to other disease states and immunological phenotypes. According to a later analysis, parvovirus B19, influenza, CMV and Epstein-Barr virus appeared linked to several top co-occurrence clusters. In vitro tests confirmed that three of the cytomegalovirus-associated TCR beta chains recognize cytomegalovirus antigens. In a later genetic analysis, fewer N-insertions in productive TCRs were reported among donors in an Asian-associated ancestry cluster than the approximately 670-donor mean. HLA typing was unavailable for some donors at each locus, so association tests used only the typed subset. In a later analysis, TCR association rates were found to vary across HLA loci, with the most associated TCRs seen for DRB1 alleles and the fewest for HLA-C alleles. A group of highly shared sequence variants was considered likely to be a technical artifact of the sequencing pipeline. Assigning TCR associations to individual alleles was difficult when HLA alleles, especially DR and DQ, strongly co-occurred. In both the original and validation cohorts, the classifier was reported to diagnose cytomegalovirus status with high specificity and sensitivity.

To prepare the library, the immunoSEQ multiplex PCR assay was applied. A mixture of 60 forward primers for TCR Vbeta segments and 13 reverse primers for TCR Jbeta segments was used in the multiplex PCR. A multiplex PCR assay on genomic DNA amplified the CDR3 region of rearranged TCR beta genes. Amplified TCR beta libraries were sequenced as 87-base-pair reads on the Illumina HiSeq System. As for the authors' bioinformatics: In a later analysis, around 80 million unique TCR beta chains were counted across the roughly 610 repertoires, and around 11 million of these chains were shared by at least two donors. A nearest-neighbor algorithm error-corrected the raw reads and collapsed the reads into unique sequences, merging closely related sequences to remove PCR and sequencing errors. V, D and J gene segments were assigned by aligning CDR3 sequences to IMGT reference sequences. Each retained sequence needed at least a six-nucleotide match to both a V gene segment and a J gene segment. A rearrangement counted as productive if the CDR3 had no stop codons and remained in frame with V and J, and every other rearrangement counted as non-productive. CDR3 was defined according to IMGT convention as the region running from the second conserved V-encoded cysteine to the conserved J-encoded phenylalanine. Sequences without an unambiguous match to a single V gene segment were excluded from the earlier analysis of over 500 of the donors. An earlier analysis of around 600 of the donors classified V segments as functional when productive rearrangements were above 56.7% and as segregating when the standard deviation between donors was above 5%. A statistical classification framework was built to diagnose cytomegalovirus status from the catalog of TCR beta chain sequences. In a later analysis, V and J genes were assigned by comparing TCR nucleotide sequences against IMGT/GENE-DB human TR gene sequences. A later analysis assigned CDR3 sequences and most-parsimonious VDJ recombination scenarios with the TCRdist pipeline. A later analysis defined each TCR beta chain by its CDR3 amino acid sequence plus V-gene family, and excluded reads lacking a unique V-gene family. To address suspected cross-contamination and a sequencing artifact, a later analysis removed over 500 highly shared, low-generation-probability nucleotide sequences. A later analysis calculated a clonal expansion index for each public chain from normalized within-repertoire ranks of inferred template counts. In a later analysis, generation probabilities were computed with a VDJ recombination model fitted to out-of-frame rearrangements, and the resulting probabilities were checked against IGoR. Hypergeometric tests were used in a later analysis to score TCR-TCR, TCR-HLA and TCR-CMV co-occurrence, with a repertoire-size bias correction applied to the TCR pairs. In a later analysis, false discovery rates were estimated by permuting HLA or CMV assignments 20 times. A later analysis grouped co-occurring TCRs with DBSCAN, adding TCRdist sequence similarity when clustering within HLA-allele-positive subsets. Repertoires with fewer than 30,000 or more than 120,000 public chains, plus five repertoires with anomalous nucleotide sharing, were excluded from co-occurrence clustering. TCRdb limited this immuneACCESS table to in-frame rearrangements with V and J called. A share of clones is missing; checked studies link under half to unresolved V genes, and the rest is unexplained. D and trimming were read from the DNA, whereas the V and J calls and clone size are those reported in that table. The sample table holds some 89,000 clones, of which 85% were seen once. About 7.7% of the sample lies in the top ten.

The cohort comprised 670 or so healthy bone marrow donors. At the time of sampling, all cohort members were nominally healthy, though unrecorded immune exposures were likely present. The donor was CMV seropositive and belonged to the group of 250 to 300 seropositive cohort members. Every donor gave a peripheral blood sample, and the peripheral blood mononuclear cells from that sample were used for TCR beta sequencing. Genomic DNA was extracted from the blood cell samples with the Qiagen DNeasy Blood Extraction Kit. The junction carries 14 bases between V and J, which are trimmed by 5 bases and 0 bases respectively. The cysteine opens and the phenylalanine closes a CDR3 of 16 amino acids. Kept here is only the CDR3 DNA, which spans 48 bases and is read in frame from base 1. CDR1 and CDR2, per the germline V gene, are SGHVS and FNYEAQ. This clone was picked up one time. The antigen it binds to is not known. No much larger clone is present one base from it, and per-base qualities are unavailable.

Sequenced sample: PBMCs. Recombination joined TRBV7-6 with TRBJ1-3; 6 matching bases give a weak D call of TRBD1. This receptor was obtained from a man aged 40-49 years in good health and CMV-seropositive. In nucleotide form, the sequence is TGTGCCAGCAGCCCCCGGACAGCGAACTCTGGAAACACCATATATTTT. This codes for CASSPRTANSGNTIYF.